The following is a T cell receptor (beta chain) sequence with its context. This CDR3 comprises 16 residues. The V gene end was trimmed by 8 bases and the J gene end by 6 bases; junction bases not matched to a gene: 15. Germline V lookup: CDR1 MDHEN, CDR2 SYDVKM. These data originate in a study of radiation and T cells in renal cell carcinoma. TCRdb keeps only in-frame clones here, not all; method: immunoSEQ multiplex PCR. Altogether some 81,000 clones are present, roughly nine tenths being singletons, with the ten largest covering 4.5% to 7%. Time point given: blood 4 weeks post-SBRT, at nephrectomy. Treatment indicated: 15 Gy SBRT to primary tumor, nephrectomy 4 weeks later.

The gene calls are TRBV28 and TRBJ2-1; 8 nucleotides agree with TRBD2. Sequencing was performed on blood, taken from a patient whose treatment included radiotherapy and nephrectomy. The TCR originated in a woman aged 65 to 85 with renal cell carcinoma. In DNA form, the CDR3 reads TGTGCCAGCCCCCCGTCGGGACTAGAAGAGCGCAATGAGCAGTTCTTC. Protein sequence: CASPPSGLEERNEQFF.